The rows below give T cell receptor beta chains drawn from one sample of a study of T-cell memory formation after mild COVID-19. MiXCR was run by TCRdb on the 5' RACE reads, yielding one entry per CDR3 protein. The table has approximately 500,000 distinct CDR3 sequences, around 25% seen once; the top ten hold around 13%. Sequenced sample: PBMCs or a T cell subset sorted from them (not recorded which). The source is an adult woman who had mild COVID-19 (a few samples of this study predate the infection). Cell type and time point are not known. Both conserved end residues are part of each CDR3. Each record gives: CDR3 DNA, CDR3 protein, J gene, D gene, clone size, V gene. The D gene is left open where the match is weak. The size of a clone is reported for some rows only, either as once, few or many, or as a class for expanded clones.

TGCAGTGCTAGAGATGGGGGGACCGGGGAGCTGTTTTTT CSARDGGTGELFF TRBJ2-2 . . TRBV20-1
TGTGCCAGCAGCCCAGGACTAGCTGGCAATGAGCAGTTCTTC CASSPGLAGNEQFF TRBJ2-1 TRBD2 few TRBV9
TGTGCCAGCAGCTTAGATGGGACAGGGGGCAACGAGCAGTACTTC CASSLDGTGGNEQYF TRBJ2-7 TRBD1 few TRBV11-3
TGTGCCATCTCGCCCAGGGGGCCCGAACCCCAGCATTTT CAISPRGPEPQHF TRBJ1-5 TRBD1 . TRBV10-3
TGTGCCACCAGCAGAGATAGGAACGGGGAGACCCAGTACTTC CATSRDRNGETQYF TRBJ2-5 . . TRBV15
TGTGCCACCAGCTTCGGGACAGGGGGAAACATTCAGTACTTC CATSFGTGGNIQYF TRBJ2-4 TRBD1 . TRBV15
TGCGCCAGCAGCCAAGATCCGGGACAGCGGTTCTATGAGCAGTTCTTC CASSQDPGQRFYEQFF TRBJ2-1 TRBD1 few TRBV4-1
TGTGCCAGCAGCTTAGGGGGGGGATATTATCAGCCCCAGCATTTT CASSLGGGYYQPQHF TRBJ1-5 . few TRBV7-9
TGCAGCATTTTATACAGGGGTGAAGCTTTCTTT CSILYRGEAFF TRBJ1-1 TRBD1 . TRBV29-1
TGTGCCACCAGTGATTTGGGAAGGGGCCAACAAGAGACCCAGTACTTC CATSDLGRGQQETQYF TRBJ2-5 . few TRBV24-1
TGCGCCAGCAGCCCAACTCTAGGGGGCGCGGGGTCACCCCTCCACTTT CASSPTLGGAGSPLHF TRBJ1-6 TRBD1 once TRBV4-1
TGTGCCAGCAGCCCCAAGACAGGCACCCAAGAGACCCAGTACTTC CASSPKTGTQETQYF TRBJ2-5 . . TRBV3-1
TGCGCCAGCAGCCTACAGGGGCCCTACAATGAGCAGTTCTTC CASSLQGPYNEQFF TRBJ2-1 TRBD1 . TRBV5-1
TGTGCCAGCAGGCAGACTAGCGGAGCTTACGAGCAGTACTTC CASRQTSGAYEQYF TRBJ2-7 TRBD2 many TRBV2
TGTGCCAGCAGCTTAGCGTCAGGGAAAGAGACCCAGTACTTC CASSLASGKETQYF TRBJ2-5 . many TRBV11-2
TGCAGTGCCCCGACAGGGGTGGTCTCCTACGAGCAGTACTTC CSAPTGVVSYEQYF TRBJ2-7 TRBD1 few TRBV20-1
TGTGCCAGCAGCCAAGGAGCGGGGGGGCGGGATGAGCAGTTCTTC CASSQGAGGRDEQFF TRBJ2-1 TRBD2 . TRBV4-2